This T cell receptor beta chain was identified during a study of regulatory T cells in long-lasting Graves disease. Ten or more counts support this clonotype. V lost 1 base to trimming and J lost 7 bases, with 11 bases between them. The V gene's germline CDR1 is MNHNS and CDR2 SASEGT. CDR3 length: 14 residues. Time point here: persistent/refractory GD, antithyroid drugs over 5 years with positive TRAb. PBMC-derived RNA was used for the TCR library. Relying on iRepertoire HTBI primers and Arm-PCR of CDR3 regions, the team built TCR beta libraries. TCRdb reanalysed the multiplex PCR reads using MiXCR and keeps one entry per CDR3 protein. The profile shows roughly 500,000 distinct CDR3 sequences, 20% to 25% of them singletons.

The rearrangement joins TRBV6-1 to TRBJ1-5, with D perhaps TRBD1 (6 bases). This receptor was taken from a female donor with Graves disease. This material consisted of peripheral blood mononuclear cells (PBMCs), taken when the disease was refractory, from a patient treated with antithyroid drugs. The CDR3: CASSEGGRGQPQHF. Written as DNA, the CDR3 is TGTGCCAGCAGTGAAGGGGGGCGCGGGCAGCCCCAGCATTTT.